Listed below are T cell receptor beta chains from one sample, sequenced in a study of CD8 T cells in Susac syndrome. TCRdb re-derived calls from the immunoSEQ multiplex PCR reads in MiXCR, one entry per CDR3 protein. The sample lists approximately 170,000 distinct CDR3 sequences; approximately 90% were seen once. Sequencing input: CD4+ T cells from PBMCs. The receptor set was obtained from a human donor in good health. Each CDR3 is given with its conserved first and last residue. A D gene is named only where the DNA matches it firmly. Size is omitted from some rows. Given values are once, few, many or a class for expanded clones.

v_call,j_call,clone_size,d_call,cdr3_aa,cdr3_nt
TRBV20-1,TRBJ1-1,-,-,CSASEVFF,TGCAGTGCCTCTGAAGTTTTCTTT
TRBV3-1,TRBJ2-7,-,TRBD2,CASSQSLAASYEQYF,TGTGCCAGCAGCCAAAGCCTAGCGGCCTCCTACGAGCAGTACTTC
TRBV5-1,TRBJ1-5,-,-,CASSFDGRAGNQPQHF,TGCGCCAGCAGCTTTGACGGGAGGGCTGGCAATCAGCCCCAGCATTTT
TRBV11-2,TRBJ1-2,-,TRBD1,CASSLGTGGYGYTF,TGTGCCAGCAGCTTAGGCACAGGGGGCTATGGCTACACCTTC
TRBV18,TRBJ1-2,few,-,CASSPKMTASNYGYTF,TGTGCCAGCTCACCAAAAATGACAGCTTCTAACTATGGCTACACCTTC
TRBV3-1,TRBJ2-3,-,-,CASSQVRAQYF,TGTGCCAGCAGCCAAGTAAGGGCGCAGTATTTT
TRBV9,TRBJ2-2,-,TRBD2,CASSVRSSGGVTGELFF,TGTGCCAGCAGCGTACGTTCTAGCGGGGGAGTCACCGGGGAGCTGTTTTTT
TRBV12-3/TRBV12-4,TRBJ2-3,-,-,CASSSLGGGYTDTQYF,TGTGCCAGCAGTTCCCTGGGAGGGGGTTACACAGATACGCAGTATTTT
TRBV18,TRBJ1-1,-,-,CASSHGGDTEAFF,TGTGCCAGCTCCCACGGGGGGGACACTGAAGCTTTCTTT
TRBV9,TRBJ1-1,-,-,CASSALGTSERAFF,TGTGCCAGCAGCGCCCTCGGGACCTCTGAGAGGGCTTTCTTT
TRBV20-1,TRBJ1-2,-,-,CSAAQPNYGYTF,TGCAGTGCCGCACAGCCGAACTATGGCTACACCTTC
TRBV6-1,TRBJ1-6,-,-,CASSRDGPVTWDSPLHF,TGTGCCAGCAGTAGGGATGGCCCAGTTACTTGGGATTCACCCCTCCACTTT
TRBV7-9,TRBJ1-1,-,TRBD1,CASSHGQGRAFF,TGTGCCAGCAGCCACGGACAGGGGCGAGCTTTCTTT
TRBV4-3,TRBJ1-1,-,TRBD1,CASSQQTGGWSTEAFF,TGCGCCAGCAGCCAACAGACAGGGGGCTGGAGCACTGAAGCTTTCTTT
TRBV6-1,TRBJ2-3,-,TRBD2,CASSELAGGPDTQYF,TGTGCCAGCAGTGAACTAGCGGGAGGGCCAGATACGCAGTATTTT
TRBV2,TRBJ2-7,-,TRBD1,CASSDLQGAGEQYF,TGTGCCAGCAGTGATCTGCAGGGGGCGGGCGAGCAGTACTTC
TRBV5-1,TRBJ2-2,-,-,CASSPRAGPNTGELFF,TGCGCCAGCAGCCCGCGGGCGGGGCCTAACACCGGGGAGCTGTTTTTT
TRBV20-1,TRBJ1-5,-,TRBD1,CSALQGGQPQHF,TGCAGTGCTTTACAGGGGGGTCAGCCCCAGCATTTT
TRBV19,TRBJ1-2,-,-,CASSGDSLVAGYTF,TGTGCCAGTAGTGGGGACTCCCTGGTGGCTGGCTACACCTTC
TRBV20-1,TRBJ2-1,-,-,CSASQGPTNEQFF,TGCAGTGCTTCCCAGGGGCCTACGAATGAGCAGTTCTTC
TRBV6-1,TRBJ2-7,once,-,CASSVPLGGYEQYF,TGTGCCAGCAGTGTACCCTTGGGGGGCTACGAGCAGTACTTC
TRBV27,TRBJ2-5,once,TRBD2,CASRRGEETQYF,TGTGCCAGCAGACGGGGGGAAGAGACCCAGTACTTC
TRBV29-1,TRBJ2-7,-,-,CSVELSSYEQYF,TGCAGCGTTGAGCTAAGCTCCTACGAGCAGTACTTC
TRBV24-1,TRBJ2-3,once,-,CATSDSSQRSSTDTQYF,TGTGCCACCAGTGATTCATCACAGAGATCTAGCACAGATACGCAGTATTTT
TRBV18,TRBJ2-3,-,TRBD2,CASSPSSRGITDTQYF,TGTGCCAGCTCACCAAGTTCGCGGGGGATCACAGATACGCAGTATTTT
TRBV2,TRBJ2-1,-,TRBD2,CASQTDSGGPRFF,TGTGCCAGCCAAACGGATAGCGGGGGGCCCCGGTTCTTC
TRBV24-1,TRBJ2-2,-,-,CATSDPGIDGELFF,TGTGCCACCAGTGACCCAGGGATAGACGGGGAGCTGTTTTTT
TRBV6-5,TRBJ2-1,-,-,CASSYTRADEQFF,TGTGCCAGCAGTTACACGCGAGCGGATGAGCAGTTCTTC
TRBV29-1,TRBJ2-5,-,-,CSGGGDTQETQYF,TGCAGCGGTGGGGGAGACACCCAAGAGACCCAGTACTTC
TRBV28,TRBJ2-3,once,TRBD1,CASSLGQFPTQYF,TGTGCCAGCAGTTTGGGACAGTTTCCTACGCAGTATTTT
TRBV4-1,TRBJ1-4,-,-,CASSQRVVNEKLFF,TGCGCCAGCAGCCAACGGGTTGTTAATGAAAAACTGTTTTTT
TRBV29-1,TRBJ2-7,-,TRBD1,CSVRTGTNEQYF,TGCAGCGTTCGGACAGGGACCAACGAGCAGTACTTC
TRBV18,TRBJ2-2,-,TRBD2,CASSSGLAGGTGELFF,TGTGCCAGCTCATCGGGACTAGCGGGCGGAACCGGGGAGCTGTTTTTT
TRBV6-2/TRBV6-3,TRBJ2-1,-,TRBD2,CASSPSVAGVHEQFF,TGTGCCAGCAGTCCCTCTGTAGCGGGAGTCCATGAGCAGTTCTTC
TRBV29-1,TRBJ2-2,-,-,CSVEGQNTGELFF,TGCAGCGTTGAAGGGCAGAACACCGGGGAGCTGTTTTTT
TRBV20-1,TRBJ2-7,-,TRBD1,CSARAGTGGEQYF,TGCAGTGCTAGAGCCGGGACAGGGGGCGAGCAGTACTTC
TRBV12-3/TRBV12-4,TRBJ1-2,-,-,CASSLYGYGGYGYTF,TGTGCCAGCAGTTTGTACGGATACGGGGGGTACGGCTACACCTTC
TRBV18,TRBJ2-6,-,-,CASSPLVRAHGANVLTF,TGTGCCAGCTCACCCCTGGTAAGGGCGCACGGGGCCAACGTCCTGACTTTC
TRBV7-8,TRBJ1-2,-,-,CASSSGTHYGYTF,TGTGCCAGCAGCTCCGGGACTCACTATGGCTACACCTTC
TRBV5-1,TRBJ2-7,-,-,CASSSALAGTGHSEQYF,TGCGCCAGCAGTTCTGCCCTAGCGGGGACAGGCCATAGCGAGCAGTACTTC
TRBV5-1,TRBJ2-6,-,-,CASSSGRSGANVLTF,TGCGCCAGCAGCTCCGGCCGATCTGGGGCCAACGTCCTGACTTTC
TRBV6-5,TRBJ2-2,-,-,CASIRQRNTGELFF,TGTGCCAGCATCAGACAGAGGAACACCGGGGAGCTGTTTTTT
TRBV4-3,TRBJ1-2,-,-,CASSQAGYGYTF,TGCGCCAGCAGCCAAGCAGGCTATGGCTACACCTTC
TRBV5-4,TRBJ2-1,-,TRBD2,CASSPDGGRANSEQFF,TGTGCCAGCAGCCCGGATGGCGGGAGGGCTAATTCTGAGCAGTTCTTC
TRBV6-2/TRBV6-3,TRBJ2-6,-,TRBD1,CASTKPHRGTGANVLTF,TGTGCCAGCACCAAACCCCACAGGGGCACTGGGGCCAACGTCCTGACTTTC
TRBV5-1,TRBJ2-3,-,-,CASSYLASADTQYF,TGCGCCAGCAGCTACCTCGCCTCGGCAGATACGCAGTATTTT
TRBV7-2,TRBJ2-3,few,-,CASRLSRDTQYF,TGTGCCAGCAGACTTTCGCGAGATACGCAGTATTTT
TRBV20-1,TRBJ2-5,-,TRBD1,CSAYGVGDSQYQETQYF,TGCAGTGCTTATGGGGTTGGGGACAGTCAGTACCAAGAGACCCAGTACTTC
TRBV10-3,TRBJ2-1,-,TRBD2,CAISESTSGREQFF,TGTGCCATCAGTGAGTCGACTAGCGGGAGGGAGCAGTTCTTC
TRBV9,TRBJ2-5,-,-,CASSPSGQYQETQYF,TGTGCCAGCAGCCCCAGCGGACAGTACCAAGAGACCCAGTACTTC